The clone carrying this T cell receptor beta chain was seen a handful of times. The sample originates from a study of patients and donors after allogeneic stem cell transplantation. Unmatched junction bases numbered 15, after V lost 6 bases and J lost 5 bases. The CDR3 is 16 amino acids. In TCRdb, the RT-PCR reads were re-called with MiXCR into one record per CDR3 protein. The sample yields more than 150,000 distinct CDR3 sequences, 24% seen once. What was sequenced was blood, either unsorted or a sorted T cell fraction (not recorded which). The TCR was taken from a human donor who was either an allogeneic HSCT recipient or a stem cell or donor lymphocyte infusion donor (not recorded which). It is not recorded whose cells these are; they may come from a transplant donor. The chain has TRBV12-3 or TRBV12-4 and TRBJ2-5; 7 bases are a match to TRBD1. The CDR3 DNA is TGTGCCAGCAGCTCGAAGGGACAGACCTTCGATGAGACCCAGTACTTC. Its protein product is CASSSKGQTFDETQYF.